This is a list of T cell receptor beta chains from one sample in a study of T-cell memory formation after mild COVID-19. Via MiXCR, TCRdb re-called the 5' RACE reads, giving one row per CDR3 protein. Of a few hundred thousand distinct CDR3 sequences in the sample, 15% to 20% were seen once. The sample comprised PBMCs or a T cell subset sorted from them (not recorded which). The receptors here all came from a young man who had mild COVID-19 (a few samples of this study predate the infection). Cell type and time point are not known. Both conserved end residues are part of each CDR3. A D gene is named only where the DNA matches it firmly. Clone sizes are given selectively: once, few, many, or a class where the clone is expanded.

d_call clone_size j_call v_call cdr3_aa cdr3_nt
. few TRBJ2-3 TRBV5-4 CASSPTARSTDTQYF TGTGCCAGCAGCCCGACTGCGCGGAGCACAGATACGCAGTATTTT
TRBD2 few TRBJ2-5 TRBV5-1 CASSRERGQLGETQYF TGCGCCAGCAGCCGAGAGCGGGGGCAGTTGGGAGAGACCCAGTACTTC
TRBD2 few TRBJ2-2 TRBV29-1 CSVELAGGPGELFF TGCAGCGTTGAGCTAGCGGGGGGGCCCGGGGAGCTGTTTTTT
. many TRBJ2-1 TRBV12-3/TRBV12-4 CASSFGLPNEQFF TGTGCCAGCAGTTTTGGGCTTCCCAATGAGCAGTTCTTC
. . TRBJ2-1 TRBV5-1 CASSPQGFDEQFF TGCGCCAGCAGCCCGCAGGGGTTCGATGAGCAGTTCTTC
TRBD1 few TRBJ2-5 TRBV7-6 CASSKQGETQYF TGTGCCAGCAGCAAACAGGGGGAGACCCAGTACTTC
. few TRBJ1-5 TRBV7-9 CASSLAGANQPQHF TGTGCCAGCAGCTTAGCAGGGGCGAATCAGCCCCAGCATTTT
. many TRBJ2-5 TRBV5-1 CASRPMEGHLSTQYF TGCGCCAGCAGGCCCATGGAGGGACATCTATCCACCCAGTACTTC
. . TRBJ2-1 TRBV20-1 CSARGGGLNEQFF TGCAGTGCTAGAGGCGGGGGCCTGAATGAGCAGTTCTTC
TRBD1 . TRBJ1-2 TRBV4-1 CASSQDWTGSGYTF TGCGCCAGCAGCCAAGATTGGACAGGGAGTGGCTACACCTTC
TRBD1 . TRBJ1-6 TRBV27 CASRWDRGSPLHF TGTGCCAGCAGATGGGACAGGGGTTCACCCCTCCACTTT
TRBD1 many TRBJ1-1 TRBV5-1 CASSLRQGRNTEAFF TGCGCCAGCAGCTTGAGACAGGGGCGAAACACTGAAGCTTTCTTT
. few TRBJ1-1 TRBV6-1 CASSERPGYDTEAFF TGTGCCAGCAGTGAAAGACCCGGGTATGACACTGAAGCTTTCTTT
. . TRBJ1-3 TRBV12-3/TRBV12-4 CASSSPRRGQGHTIYF TGTGCCAGCAGTTCTCCCCGCCGTGGCCAAGGGCACACCATATATTTT
TRBD2 . TRBJ2-1 TRBV4-2 CASSPSGGAFRWDEQFF TGTGCCAGCAGCCCCAGCGGGGGGGCTTTCCGCTGGGATGAGCAGTTCTTC
. . TRBJ2-5 TRBV6-6 CASSLSFSTATKETQYF TGTGCCAGCAGCCTATCTTTCTCGACAGCAACTAAAGAGACCCAGTACTTC
. . TRBJ2-2 TRBV6-5 CASSYGDRELFF TGTGCCAGCAGTTACGGGGACCGGGAGCTGTTTTTT
TRBD1 few TRBJ2-7 TRBV27 CASSFTGQGLFYEQYF TGTGCCAGCAGTTTCACCGGACAGGGACTTTTCTACGAGCAGTACTTC
. . TRBJ2-7 TRBV7-3 CASSSDTSYEQYF TGTGCCAGCAGCTCGGACACCTCCTACGAGCAGTACTTC
TRBD1 . TRBJ1-6 TRBV7-2 CASSLTGVNSPLHF TGTGCCAGCAGCTTGACAGGGGTTAATTCACCCCTCCACTTT
. . TRBJ1-2 TRBV29-1 CSARGVYGYTF TGCAGCGCAAGGGGGGTCTATGGCTACACCTTC
. few TRBJ1-2 TRBV12-3/TRBV12-4 CASSLIRPELDYTF TGTGCCAGCAGTTTGATCCGGCCTGAGCTTGACTACACCTTC
. few TRBJ2-1 TRBV12-3/TRBV12-4 CASRPTWDTSYPYNEQFF TGTGCCAGCAGACCGACGTGGGACACCTCTTACCCCTACAATGAGCAGTTCTTC
. . TRBJ1-5 TRBV6-6 CASTPLFASGNQPQHF TGTGCCAGCACCCCCCTCTTTGCGTCGGGCAATCAGCCCCAGCATTTT
. . TRBJ2-3 TRBV19 CASSGQDPLGTQYF TGTGCCAGTAGTGGGCAGGACCCTCTCGGTACGCAGTATTTT
TRBD1 . TRBJ2-5 TRBV11-3 CARKGDRGKETQYF TGTGCCAGAAAAGGGGACAGGGGAAAAGAGACCCAGTACTTC
. many TRBJ2-7 TRBV6-2/TRBV6-3 CASRGTESSYEQYF TGTGCCAGCAGGGGGACGGAGAGCTCCTACGAGCAGTACTTC
. few TRBJ2-1 TRBV12-3/TRBV12-4 CASSFRGGYNEQFF TGTGCCAGCAGTTTCAGGGGGGGCTACAATGAGCAGTTCTTC
TRBD1 . TRBJ1-2 TRBV12-3/TRBV12-4 CASSWTGALGYTF TGTGCCAGCAGTTGGACAGGGGCTCTGGGCTACACCTTC
. . TRBJ1-5 TRBV4-1 CASSQATSNQPQHF TGCGCCAGCAGCCAAGCCACCTCCAATCAGCCCCAGCATTTT
TRBD1 few TRBJ1-6 TRBV7-9 CASSQPMTGGNSPLHF TGTGCCAGCAGCCAACCCATGACAGGGGGAAATTCACCCCTCCACTTT
TRBD2 . TRBJ2-7 TRBV6-5 CASWEGSRPHEQYF TGTGCCAGCTGGGAGGGGTCCCGTCCCCACGAGCAGTACTTC